This entry lists 24 T cell receptor beta chains sequenced from one sample in a study of read filtering for tumor transcriptome and immune sequencing. This library used roughly 0.4 ug RNA and molecular barcoded adaptors spanning alpha/delta and beta/gamma chains. TCRdb ran MiXCR on the reads and lists one entry per CDR3 protein. The sample has about 28,000 distinct CDR3 sequences, roughly an eighth seen once. The sequenced sample was a population of CD138-negative cells sorted from bone marrow. Receptors originate from a donor aged 40 or over with multiple myeloma.

This clonotype was observed at least ten times. This sequence joins TRBV7-8 and TRBJ1-4; D might be TRBD1 (6 bases). Germline CDR1 SGHVS, CDR2 FQNEAQ. Deletions cut 8 bases from V and 2 bases from J, with 18 bases between. This CDR3 is built from 16 residues. As DNA, the CDR3 is TGTGCCAGCCGCCTCCGAGGAGGGGGTACTAATGAAAAACTGTTTTTT. This sequence encodes CASRLRGGGTNEKLFF.

In the case of this clonotype: It may be a read error: a sequence one base away is much more abundant. The gene calls are TRBV7-9 and TRBJ2-1; D not certain. Germline values: CDR1 SEHNR, CDR2 FQNEAQ (reference sequence). The CDR3 contains 11 residues. V was pared by 8 bases and J by 4 bases, with 6 bases between. The CDR3: CASGVYNEQFF. The CDR3 nucleotides read TGTGCCAGCGGCGTTTACAATGAGCAGTTCTTC.

The chain has TRBV20-1 and TRBJ2-1; D gene unclear. Germline V gives CDR1 DFQATT, CDR2 SNEGSKA (reference sequence). The CDR3 runs to 13 residues. The V and J ends lost 7 bases and 0 bases respectively, with 10 bases between them. CDR3: CSVSGGSYNEQFF. DNA of the CDR3: TGCAGTGTTAGTGGCGGCTCCTACAATGAGCAGTTCTTC.

This clonotype has a handful of counts. The chain carries TRBV4-1 and TRBJ1-1; 9 bases line up with TRBD1. CDR1 and CDR2 (germline): MGHRA, YSYEKL. Trimming took 7 bases from V and 6 from J; bases not matched to a gene: 9. The CDR3 sequence is 14 residues long. Written as DNA, the CDR3 is TGCGCCAGCACTCCCAGGGACAGGGAGGCTGAAGCTTTCTTT. Translated: CASTPRDREAEAFF.

About this clonotype: An end of the junction differs from the germline gene, which may be a read error. The chain uses TRBV4-1 and TRBJ2-1; no firm D call. Germline CDR1 and CDR2: MGHRA and YSYEKL. This CDR3 spans 16 amino acids. CDR3 sequence: CASSQDLTSTYYEQFF. The CDR3 nucleotides read TGCGCCAGCAGTCAAGATTTGACTTCCACTTACTATGAGCAGTTCTTC.

This clonotype occurred many times. The rearrangement joins TRBV12-3 or TRBV12-4 to TRBJ1-6; 8 positions match TRBD1. V was clipped by 2 bases and J by 5 bases; unmatched bases: 5. The CDR3 runs to 16 residues. DNA for the CDR3: TGTGCCAGCAGTTTAACCGGGACAGGAAATAATTCACCCCTCCACTTT. The encoded protein is CASSLTGTGNNSPLHF.

A note on this clonotype: Mismatch with germline at one junction end may stem from a read error. CDR3 amino acids: CASSEQMGAPGANALTF. The CDR3 DNA is TGCGCCAGCAGTGAACAAATGGGGGCACCTGGGGCTAACGCCCTGACTTTC. The genes are TRBV10-2 and TRBJ2-6, with D maybe TRBD1 (6 bases). The CDR3 is 17 amino acids. The germline CDR1 and CDR2 sequences are WSHSY and SAAADI.

The CDR3 loop is CASSQIGSTPDTQYF. The CDR3 DNA sequence: TGCGCCAGCAGCCAAATAGGGAGTACACCAGATACGCAGTATTTT. The chain is built from TRBV4-1 and TRBJ2-3; TRBD2 might be the D (5 bases). The CDR3 covers 15 residues. V lost 2 bases and J lost 4, with 13 bases in between. Germline V gene sequence: CDR1 MGHRA, CDR2 YSYEKL.

This clonotype was detected ten times or more. This sequence joins TRBV18 and TRBJ2-1; 8 bases map to TRBD2. Germline V gene sequence: CDR1 KGHSH, CDR2 LQKENI. V lost 3 bases, J lost 2 bases, and 6 bases stayed unmatched. The CDR3 totals 16 residues. In DNA, the CDR3 is TGTGCCAGCTCACCGCTAGCGGGTCGCACCTACAATGAGCAGTTCTTC. Its protein is CASSPLAGRTYNEQFF. Looking up the rest from reference TRBV18 and TRBJ2-1 gives the full variable domain: NAGVMQNPRHLVRRRGQEARLRCSPMKGHSHVYWYRQLPEEGLKFMVYLQKENIIDESGMPKERFSAEFPKEGPSILRIQQVVRGDSAAYFCASSPLAGRTYNEQFFGPGTRLTVL.

With respect to this clonotype: Since no conserved phenylalanine or tryptophan closes the CDR3, a read error is the likely cause. No DNA is shown, since the ends of the CDR3 on it are uncertain; the CDR3 is the one TCRdb lists. The V gene is TRBV2, the J gene TRBJ2-1; TRBD2, the table's D call, lacks a check against the DNA. CDR1 and CDR2 (germline): SNHLY, FYNNEI. The CDR3 contains 14 residues when both ends are counted. This CDR3 is CASSAGEVYNEQIY.

This clonotype has at least ten counts. This sequence joins TRBV12-3 or TRBV12-4 and TRBJ1-4; no firm D call. Trimming removed 0 bases from V and 4 bases from J, with 6 bases in between. The CDR3 extends over 14 amino acids. CDR3: CASSLAGDNEKLFF. CDR3 nucleotide sequence: TGTGCCAGCAGTTTAGCGGGAGATAATGAAAAACTGTTTTTT.

This clonotype was seen at least ten times. J is TRBJ2-1 and V is TRBV5-1; D may match TRBD1 or TRBD2 (5 bases each). Germline V lookup: CDR1 SGHRS, CDR2 YFSETQ. The germline V and J ends were trimmed by 0 bases and 2 bases, with 9 bases remaining between them. This CDR3 comprises 15 residues. The CDR3 bases are TGCGCCAGCAGCTTGGCCGGGACCCCCTACAATGAGCAGTTCTTC. It specifies CASSLAGTPYNEQFF.

The chain uses TRBV24-1 and TRBJ2-2; the D is unclear. In germline, CDR1 is KGHDR, CDR2 SFDVKD. Trimming took 3 bases from V and 6 from J, leaving 10 bases between them. The CDR3 sequence is 14 residues long. The CDR3 reads CATSDLLRAGELFF. Written as DNA, the CDR3 is TGTGCCACCAGTGATCTCCTGAGAGCCGGGGAGCTGTTTTTT.

The table lists this clonotype with many counts. The V call is TRBV20-1, the J call TRBJ2-1; unclear D gene. With 6 bases removed from V and 9 bases from J, the gap between germline ends came to 12 bases. The germline V gene has CDR1 DFQATT and CDR2 SNEGSKA (reference sequence). The CDR3 is 11 amino acids. Here the CDR3 DNA reads TGCAGTGCCTCCCCCGGAGCTGAGCAGTTCTTC. Its protein is CSASPGAEQFF.

The chain carries TRBV5-1 and TRBJ2-1, with TRBD1 as a possible D gene (5 bases). The ends were cut back, 2 bases at V and 4 bases at J, with 16 bases in the middle. The CDR3 is made up of 16 amino acids. Germline V gene lookup returns CDR1 SGHRS and CDR2 YFSETQ. CDR3 coding DNA: TGCGCCAGCAGCTTCAGGGCCCACAATACTTACAATGAGCAGTTCTTC. Translating gives CASSFRAHNTYNEQFF.

This clonotype was detected many times. This rearrangement joins TRBV4-2 to TRBJ2-5; 9 nucleotides line up with TRBD2. The CDR3 runs to 14 residues. V trimming: 5 bases; J trimming: 2 bases; junction bases outside the gene matches: 3. Germline V lookup: CDR1 LGHNA, CDR2 YNFKEQ. The CDR3 nucleotides are TGTGCCAGCAGCTTTAGCGGGAGTCAAGAGACCCAGTACTTC. Protein sequence: CASSFSGSQETQYF.

The rearrangement joins TRBV5-4 to TRBJ2-1; no reliable D call. The CDR3 covers 14 residues. The germline V and J ends were trimmed by 0 bases and 8 bases, with 12 bases remaining between them. Germline V gene data show CDR1 as SGHNT and CDR2 as YYREEE (reference sequence). The CDR3 reads CASSLGGRVHEQFF. CDR3 nucleotides: TGTGCCAGCAGCTTGGGCGGTCGGGTCCATGAGCAGTTCTTC.

This clonotype was recorded at least ten times. The chain has TRBV7-8 and TRBJ2-7; TRBD2 matches 7 bases. The CDR3 length is 15 residues. The trim removed 4 bases at V and 2 bases at J, leaving 8 bases unmatched. Germline values: CDR1 SGHVS, CDR2 FQNEAQ. CDR3 sequence (DNA): TGTGCCAGCAGCTCAACGACTGGGAGGGCCTACGAGCAGTACTTC. Residues: CASSSTTGRAYEQYF.

The chain employs TRBV5-1 and TRBJ1-1; 7 bases agree with TRBD1. The CDR3 covers 14 residues. Trimming at V came to 3 bases and at J to 3 bases, leaving 5 bases not matched to a gene. Germline assignment: CDR1 SGHRS and CDR2 YFSETQ. The chain's CDR3 is CASSSDRADTEAFF. The DNA of the CDR3 is TGCGCCAGCAGCTCCGACAGGGCGGACACTGAAGCTTTCTTT.

This clonotype was seen a few times. The rearrangement uses TRBV30 and TRBJ2-5; 7 bases line up with TRBD2. With V trimmed by 2 bases and J by 3 bases, 3 bases remained unmatched. The CDR3 contains 13 residues. The germline gives CDR1 GTSNPN, CDR2 SVGIG (reference sequence). CDR3 sequence reads: CAWSRGLEETQYF. The CDR3 bases are TGTGCCTGGAGTCGTGGACTAGAAGAGACCCAGTACTTC.

This clonotype was seen many times. The chain is built from TRBV29-1 and TRBJ2-1; 11 bases align to TRBD2. Losses at the gene ends were 4 bases for V and 3 bases for J; bases not matched to a gene: 5. The CDR3 spans 15 residues. Germline V gene sequence: CDR1 SQVTM, CDR2 ANQGSEA. The CDR3 bases are TGCAGCGTTGTGGGTACTAGCGGGAGCTACAATGAGCAGTTCTTC. Translating it yields CSVVGTSGSYNEQFF.

At least ten counts were recorded for this clonotype. The DNA of the CDR3 is TGTGCCAGCAGTTTGTTCACAGGACCTGTCCCCCTTCTTAACTATGGCTACACCTTC. It translates to CASSLFTGPVPLLNYGYTF. The V and J genes are TRBV28 and TRBJ1-2; possible D gene TRBD1, 5 bases. Trimming removed 3 bases at V and 1 base at J, with 24 bases between. Per germline, CDR1 MDHEN and CDR2 SYDVKM. There are 19 residues in the CDR3.

This clonotype was seen ten or more times. The V call is TRBV30, the J call TRBJ2-4; 11 bases line up with TRBD2. Per germline, CDR1 GTSNPN and CDR2 SVGIG (reference sequence). There are 13 residues in the CDR3. The trim removed 3 bases at V and 9 bases at J, leaving 4 bases unmatched. CDR3 region: CAWRLAGAGIQYF. The DNA for the CDR3 is TGTGCCTGGAGACTAGCGGGAGCCGGCATTCAGTACTTC.

This clonotype was found many times. This chain links TRBV11-2 with TRBJ2-7; D is unclear. Looked up from germline, CDR1 is SGHAT and CDR2 is FQNNGV. V shed 1 base and J shed 3 bases, with 16 bases lying between them. The CDR3 has 16 amino acids. This CDR3 reads CASSLVASIVSYEQYF. The CDR3 nucleotides read TGTGCCAGCAGCTTAGTGGCCAGTATCGTCAGCTACGAGCAGTACTTC.